The 16 T cell receptor beta chains below were found in one sample sequenced in a study of blood T cell repertoires in COVID-19. Method: immunoSEQ multiplex PCR; TCRdb's copy keeps in-frame clones and lacks some. The sample gives about 60,000 clones, roughly 74% of which show up once; roughly 25% is in the top ten. Sample: peripheral blood. The receptors were gathered from a human donor in a cohort sampled during active COVID-19.

The chain employs TRBV7-8 and TRBJ1-4, with TRBD1 as a possible D gene (6 bases). Trimming shortened V by 0 bases and J by 7 bases, and 15 bases separated the two germline ends. This CDR3 contains 16 residues. Germline V gene sequence: CDR1 SGHVS, CDR2 FQNEAQ. In DNA form, the CDR3 reads TGTGCCAGCAGCTTAGCTTTCGCCCAGGGGCGTGAAAAACTGTTTTTT. It encodes CASSLAFAQGREKLFF.

This clone was observed once. The rearrangement uses TRBV7-3 and TRBJ2-1, with D tentatively TRBD2 (5 bases). Germline lookup yields CDR1 SGHTA and CDR2 FQGTGA. The CDR3 covers 15 residues. V was shortened by 5 bases and J by 2 bases, with 13 bases between the two germline ends. The CDR3 DNA is TGTGCCAGCAGCCCCGGAGCGGAACCCTACAATGAGCAGTTCTTC. Translation gives CASSPGAEPYNEQFF.

The genes are TRBV6-6 and TRBJ2-1, with TRBD1 matching over 10 bases. Trimming cost V 7 bases and J 3 bases; bases outside gene matches: 6. Germline values: CDR1 MNHNY, CDR2 SVGAGI (reference sequence). CDR3 length: 15 amino acids. The chain's CDR3 is CASTPGDRGYNEQFF. CDR3 bases: TGTGCCAGCACCCCTGGGGACAGGGGCTACAATGAGCAGTTCTTC.

This chain connects TRBV19 to TRBJ1-2; the D is unclear. Germline assignment: CDR1 LNHDA and CDR2 SQIVND (reference sequence). The ends were cut back, 5 bases at V and 4 bases at J, with 14 bases in the middle. CDR3 length: 14 residues. CDR3 DNA: TGTGCCAGTAGTGGTCCTATGGTCCCCTATGGCTACACCTTC. Protein product: CASSGPMVPYGYTF.

The V call is TRBV2, the J call TRBJ2-2; possibly TRBD2 for D (5 bases). V was trimmed by 3 bases and J by 4 bases, leaving 18 bases between them. Germline lookup yields CDR1 SNHLY and CDR2 FYNNEI. The CDR3 loop spans 17 amino acids. CDR3 amino acids: CASSDGDPEAGTGELFF. The CDR3 DNA follows: TGTGCCAGCAGTGATGGGGATCCAGAGGCGGGCACCGGGGAGCTGTTTTTT.

This clone was seen a few times. The CDR3 region is CASSLRLAGNIQYF. For the CDR3, the DNA is TGTGCCAGCAGTTTAAGACTAGCGGGAAACATTCAGTACTTC. The rearrangement links TRBV27 to TRBJ2-4; TRBD2 aligns across 10 bases. The CDR3 is 14 residues long. The trim removed 2 bases at V and 6 bases at J, leaving 1 base unmatched. The germline gives CDR1 MNHEY, CDR2 SMNVEV (reference sequence).

CDR3 sequence reads: CASTGGYWQPQHF. Here the CDR3 DNA reads TGTGCCAGTACAGGGGGGTACTGGCAGCCCCAGCATTTT. The chain joins TRBV19 to TRBJ1-5; the match to TRBD1 covers 7 bases. In germline, CDR1 is LNHDA, CDR2 SQIVND (reference sequence). J lost 7 bases, V lost 7 bases, and 7 bases had no gene match. This CDR3 has 13 amino acids.

The rearrangement links TRBV3-1 (or the pseudogene TRBV3-2) to TRBJ2-7; 8 bases line up with TRBD2. This CDR3 contains 16 residues. Germline-derived CDR1 and CDR2 are LGHDT and YNNKEL (reference sequence). The ends lost 3 bases at V and 1 base at J; junction bases unmatched: 8. CDR3 amino acids: CASSQTPGTRSYEQYF. Written as DNA, the CDR3 is TGTGCCAGCAGCCAGACTCCCGGGACTAGGTCCTACGAGCAGTACTTC.

A few counts support this clone. Germline is not matched at one junction end, which may reflect a read error. This chain joins TRBV5-3 and TRBJ2-7; 7 bases are a match to TRBD2. TRBV5-3 is treated as an ORF (open reading frame) with a function not yet certain. This CDR3 spans 14 amino acids. CDR3 sequence reads: CARSAGTNPYAQYF. CDR3 bases: TGTGCCAGAAGCGCCGGGACTAATCCCTACGCGCAGTACTTC.

J is TRBJ2-1 and V is TRBV5-6; 7 nucleotides agree with TRBD2. The CDR3 extends over 16 amino acids. From germline, CDR1 is SGHDT and CDR2 YYEEEE. The V gene end was trimmed by 1 base and the J gene end by 3 bases; junction bases not matched to a gene: 7. The CDR3 nucleotides read TGTGCCAGCAGCTTGCTCGCGGGGAGGGGCTACAATGAGCAGTTCTTC. Translation gives CASSLLAGRGYNEQFF.

The gene calls are TRBV19 and TRBJ1-5, with 9 bases aligning to TRBD1. The germline V gene has CDR1 LNHDA and CDR2 SQIVND (reference sequence). V was clipped by 5 bases and J by 4 bases; unmatched bases: 3. The CDR3 length is 14 residues. In DNA form, the CDR3 reads TGTGCCAGTAGTTTGGACAGGGGAAATCAGCCCCAGCATTTT. Its protein is CASSLDRGNQPQHF. Variable domain in full (rest from reference TRBV19 and TRBJ1-5): DGGITQSPKYLFRKEGQNVTLSCEQNLNHDAMYWYRQDPGQGLRLIYYSQIVNDFQKGDIAEGYSVSREKKESFPLTVTSAQKNPTAFYLCASSLDRGNQPQHFGDGTRLSIL.

Only a few counts were recorded for this clone. The V gene is TRBV5-1, the J gene TRBJ2-7; 9 positions agree with TRBD1. The J segment lost 1 base and the V segment lost 4 bases, leaving 3 bases of the junction unmatched. The CDR3 has 14 amino acids. Germline V gene lookup returns CDR1 SGHRS and CDR2 YFSETQ. The CDR3, as DNA: TGCGCCAGCAGCCCGACAGGGGGTTCCTACGAGCAGTACTTC. Its protein product is CASSPTGGSYEQYF.

V usage is TRBV15 and J usage is TRBJ1-5; D is ambiguous. Trimming left V 3 bases short and J 4 bases short, with 4 bases between. Per the germline V gene, CDR1 is LNHNV and CDR2 is YYDKDF (reference sequence). CDR3 size: 12 residues. CDR3 amino acids: CATSSINQPQHF. The DNA of the CDR3 is TGTGCCACCAGCAGTATTAATCAGCCCCAGCATTTT.

This clone has just a few counts. The chain couples TRBV11-2 to TRBJ2-7; 10 bases align to TRBD2. Germline CDR1 is SGHAT and CDR2 is FQNNGV. Trimming took 1 base from V and 4 from J; bases not matched to a gene: 4. CDR3 size: 15 residues. The CDR3 protein is CASSLAASGSYEQYF. CDR3 sequence (DNA): TGTGCCAGCAGCTTAGCGGCTAGCGGGAGTTACGAGCAGTACTTC.

The chain has TRBV12-3 or TRBV12-4 and TRBJ1-3; D gene unclear. The CDR3 totals 12 residues. The V end was cut by 7 bases, the J end by 3 bases, with 7 bases between. The CDR3 loop reads CASTSVGNTIYF. CDR3 DNA sequence: TGTGCCAGCACCTCAGTTGGAAACACCATATATTTT.

This rearrangement joins TRBV2 to TRBJ2-7; D uncertain. This CDR3 is built from 14 residues. CDR1 and CDR2 from the germline V gene are SNHLY and FYNNEI. The V gene lost 3 bases and the J gene lost 6 bases, with 15 bases spanning the gap. The CDR3 spells CASSEGILEGEQYF. DNA of the CDR3: TGTGCCAGCAGTGAGGGTATTCTAGAAGGCGAGCAGTACTTC.